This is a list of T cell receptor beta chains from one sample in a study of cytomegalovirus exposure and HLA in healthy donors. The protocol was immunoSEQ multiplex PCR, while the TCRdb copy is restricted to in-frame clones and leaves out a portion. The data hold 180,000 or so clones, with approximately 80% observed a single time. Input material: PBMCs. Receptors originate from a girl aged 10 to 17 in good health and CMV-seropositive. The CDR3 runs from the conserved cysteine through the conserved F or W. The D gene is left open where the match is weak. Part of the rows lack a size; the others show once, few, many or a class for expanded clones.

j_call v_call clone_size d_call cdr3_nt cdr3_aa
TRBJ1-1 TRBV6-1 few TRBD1 TGTGCCAGCAGTGAATCGGTAAAGACAGGGCCCGACACTGAAGCTTTCTTT CASSESVKTGPDTEAFF
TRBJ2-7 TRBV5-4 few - TGTGCCACAGGGGAAGGACGGGTCGGCGAGCAGTACTTC CATGEGRVGEQYF
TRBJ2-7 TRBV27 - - TGTGCCAGCAGTTTATTAAGGACACCCTCCTACGAGCAGTACTTC CASSLLRTPSYEQYF
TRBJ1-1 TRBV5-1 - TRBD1 TGCGCCAGCAGCTTACAGGGGCCTGAAGCTTTCTTT CASSLQGPEAFF
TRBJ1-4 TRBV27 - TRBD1 TGTGCCAGCGGACAGGGGATGGAAAAACTGTTTTTT CASGQGMEKLFF
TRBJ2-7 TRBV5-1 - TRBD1 TGCGCCAGCACGTCCCCAGGGGGCAACGAGCAGTACTTC CASTSPGGNEQYF
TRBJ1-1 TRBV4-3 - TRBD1 TGCGCCAGCAGCCAAGTTAACAGGGGGCCTTTGAACACTGAAGCTTTCTTT CASSQVNRGPLNTEAFF
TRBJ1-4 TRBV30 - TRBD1 TGTGCCTGGGACAGGGGATTGGGGGAAAAACTGTTTTTT CAWDRGLGEKLFF
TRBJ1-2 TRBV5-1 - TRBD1 TGCGCCAGCAGCTGGGACCTAGGACAGGCTGAATACTATGGCTACACCTTC CASSWDLGQAEYYGYTF
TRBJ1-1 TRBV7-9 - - TGTGCCAGCAGCTCCCTCGCAGGGAGGTCTGAAGCTTTCTTT CASSSLAGRSEAFF
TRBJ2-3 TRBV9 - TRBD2 TGTGCCAGCAGCGTCCTCGCCGGGACTAGCTCGGATACGCAGTATTTT CASSVLAGTSSDTQYF
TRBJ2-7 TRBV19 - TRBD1 TGTGCCAGTAGCCACGTGGGGACAGGGACCTACGAGCAGTACTTC CASSHVGTGTYEQYF
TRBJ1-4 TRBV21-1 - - TGTGCCTACACAAACGGGGATCGGAATGAAAAACTGTTTTTT CAYTNGDRNEKLFF
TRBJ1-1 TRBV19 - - TGTGCCAGTAGCCTTGCATGGGGAGATACTGAAGCTTTCTTT CASSLAWGDTEAFF
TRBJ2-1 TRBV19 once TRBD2 TGTGCCAGTAGTAAGGGACTAGCGGAACCATCCTACAATGAGCAGTTCTTC CASSKGLAEPSYNEQFF
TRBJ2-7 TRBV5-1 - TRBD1 TGCGCCAGCAGCTTGAATAGGGACAGGTACGAGCAGTACTTC CASSLNRDRYEQYF
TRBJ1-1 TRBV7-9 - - TGTGCCAGCAGCTCCAAAAAAATTATACTGTTGGACACTGAAGCTTTCTTT CASSSKKIILLDTEAFF
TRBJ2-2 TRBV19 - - TGTGCCAGTACTGGGGCCCTGAACACCGGGGAGCTGTTTTTT CASTGALNTGELFF
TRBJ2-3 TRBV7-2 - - TGTGCCAGCAGCAACCAGGCCACAGATACGCAGTATTTT CASSNQATDTQYF
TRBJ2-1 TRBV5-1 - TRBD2 TGCGCCAGCAGCTTGGAGTGGAGCGGGGGATCAAATGAGCAGTTCTTC CASSLEWSGGSNEQFF
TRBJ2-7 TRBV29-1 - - TGCAGCGTTGTAGGGTTGGAGGGCTCTCAATTGTACGAGCAGTACTTC CSVVGLEGSQLYEQYF
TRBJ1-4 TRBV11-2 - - TGTGCCAGCAGCTCCCCCCGTGCGGGGCAGCGTGGTGAAAAACTGTTTTTT CASSSPRAGQRGEKLFF
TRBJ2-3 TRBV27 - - TGTGCCAGCAGTGCGACCGGGACATACCGCACAGATACGCAGTATTTT CASSATGTYRTDTQYF
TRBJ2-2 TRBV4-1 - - TGCGCCAGCAGCCAAGTTCTTAATACCGGGGAGCTGTTTTTT CASSQVLNTGELFF
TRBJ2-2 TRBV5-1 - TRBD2 TGCGCCAGCAGCTTCCTTCGGACTAGCGGGAGAAACACCGGGGAGCTGTTTTTT CASSFLRTSGRNTGELFF